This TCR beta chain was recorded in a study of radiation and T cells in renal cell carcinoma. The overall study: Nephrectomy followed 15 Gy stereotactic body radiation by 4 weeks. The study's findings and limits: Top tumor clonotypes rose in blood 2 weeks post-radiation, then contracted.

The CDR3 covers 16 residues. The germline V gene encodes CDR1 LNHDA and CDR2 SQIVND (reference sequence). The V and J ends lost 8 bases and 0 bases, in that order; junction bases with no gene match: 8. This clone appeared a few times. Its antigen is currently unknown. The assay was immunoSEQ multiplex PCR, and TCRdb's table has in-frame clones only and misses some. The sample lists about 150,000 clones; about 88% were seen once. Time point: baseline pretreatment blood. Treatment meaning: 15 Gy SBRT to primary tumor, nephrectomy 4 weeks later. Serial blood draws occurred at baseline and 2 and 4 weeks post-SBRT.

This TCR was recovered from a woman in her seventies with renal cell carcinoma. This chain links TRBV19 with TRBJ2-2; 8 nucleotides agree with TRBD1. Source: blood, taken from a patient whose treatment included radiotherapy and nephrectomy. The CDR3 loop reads CASGQGKSPNTGELFF. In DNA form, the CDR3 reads TGTGCCAGTGGACAGGGAAAATCCCCGAACACCGGGGAGCTGTTTTTT.